Below, 3 T cell receptor beta chains from the same sample are listed, as sequenced in a study of molecular identifiers for immune sequencing clone quantification. TCRdb re-called the PCR reads with MiXCR, one entry per CDR3 protein. The repertoire consists of approximately 500,000 distinct CDR3 sequences, with roughly a fifth occurring once and the leading ten covering 0.7% to 1%. The sample taken for sequencing was naive CD8+ T cells from blood, with Jurkat cell RNA spiked in. The subset is: FACS-sorted CD8+CD4-CCR7+CD45RA+ naive T cells. The receptors were sampled from a human donor in good health. Some libraries in this study had Jurkat cell RNA spiked in.

As concerns this clonotype: A much larger clone is a single base away; this may be a read error. The chain has TRBV29-1 and TRBJ2-7; D is perhaps TRBD1 (5 bases). CDR3 length: 12 amino acids. Germline CDR1 is SQVTM and CDR2 is ANQGSEA. The V and J ends lost 4 bases and 2 bases respectively, with 9 bases between them. CDR3 protein: CSVAAGPYEQYF. In DNA, the CDR3 is TGCAGCGTTGCTGCAGGGCCCTACGAGCAGTACTTC.

This clonotype was picked up many times. This chain joins TRBV27 and TRBJ1-1; 7 bases match TRBD1. Germline loops: CDR1 MNHEY, CDR2 SMNVEV (reference sequence). This CDR3 is built from 16 residues. V lost 5 bases and J lost 0; bases outside the gene matches: 9. CDR3 in DNA: TGTGCCAGCAGTACTCTACAGGGGCGTATGAACACTGAAGCTTTCTTT. Its protein product is CASSTLQGRMNTEAFF.

The sample holds a few counts of this clonotype. The chain is built from TRBV19 and TRBJ2-3; unclear D gene. Germline V CDR1 and CDR2: LNHDA, SQIVND (reference sequence). The CDR3 runs to 13 residues. V lost 4 bases, J lost 4 bases, and 9 bases lay in between. This CDR3 is CASSTLMPDTQYF. The CDR3 DNA follows: TGTGCCAGTAGTACCCTGATGCCAGATACGCAGTATTTT.